This T cell receptor beta chain was identified during a study of response to subunit inactivated influenza vaccine. Study outcomes and limitations: Each seasonal influenza vaccination, the authors suggested, recruits few new T cells.

The CDR3 extends over 17 amino acids. Germline assignment: CDR1 SGHVS and CDR2 FNYEAQ. The V gene end was trimmed by 0 bases and the J gene end by 5 bases; junction bases not matched to a gene: 11. TCRdb re-called the RT-PCR reads with MiXCR, one entry per CDR3 protein. The data show just under 550,000 distinct CDR3 sequences, around 25% seen once. With regard to this clonotype: Its antigen is unknown.

Another study also made use of these data, one on T cells expressing NK-cell markers. Per that study: The TCR beta cDNA came from 5'RACE template switching with UMIs. Several experiments employed an anti-gamma-delta TCR antibody to confine sorting to alpha-beta TCR T cells. These clonotypes additionally ranked first within the CD3+CD56-NKG2C+ fraction of a few donors.

The clonotype was recovered from a man aged 45-60 years who received an inactivated influenza vaccine. V usage is TRBV7-6 and J usage is TRBJ2-5, with 8 bases lining up with TRBD2. Source: CD4+ T cells sorted from PBMCs, taken about 11 days after vaccination. The CDR3 region has the DNA TGTGCCAGCAGCTTAGCGTCTAGCGGGTATCTGCGGGAGACCCAGTACTTC. Amino acids: CASSLASSGYLRETQYF.